The source of this TCR beta chain is a study of blood T cell repertoires in COVID-19. Study context: Samples taken during acute and convalescent COVID-19 were collected in the United States, Italy and Spain. PBMCs, B-cell-depleted T cells, or T cells provided the cDNA or gDNA that made up the material.

The V end lost 0 bases, the J end lost 4 bases, and 15 bases lay between the germline ends. The CDR3 contains 16 residues. Germline values: CDR1 SGHAT, CDR2 FQNNGV. Original analysis: Estimates of nucleated cell counts were drawn from the amplification of reference gene primers. The protocol was immunoSEQ multiplex PCR, while the TCRdb copy is restricted to in-frame clones and leaves out a portion. V and J calls and clone size come straight from that table; D and trimming were deduced from the DNA. The sample records roughly 240,000 clones, about 86% being singletons. The V and J genes are TRBV11-2 and TRBJ1-2; D is unclear. What was sequenced was peripheral blood. This sequence originates from a woman aged 25 to 39 who had recovered from COVID-19. The DNA for the CDR3 is TGTGCCAGCAGCTTAGATCCAGCGACGGCCTTCTATGGCTACACCTTC. Protein: CASSLDPATAFYGYTF. Together with reference TRBV11-2 and TRBJ1-2, the CDR3 gives the full variable domain: EAGVAQSPRYKIIEKRQSVAFWCNPISGHATLYWYQQILGQGPKLLIQFQNNGVVDDSQLPKDRFSAERLKGVDSTLKIQPAKLEDSAVYLCASSLDPATAFYGYTFGSGTRLTVV.